The clone carrying this T cell receptor (beta chain) came up once. These data come from a study of blood T cell repertoires in COVID-19. At the level of the study: PBMCs, B-cell-depleted T cells, or T cells were the source of the cDNA or gDNA that made up the material.

The V end lost 3 bases, the J end lost 8 bases, and 12 bases lay between the germline ends. From germline, CDR1 is LGHDT and CDR2 YNNKEL (reference sequence). This CDR3 spans 13 amino acids. The authors' processing: Amplified reference gene primers provided the basis for estimating nucleated cell counts. Sequencing was performed with immunoSEQ multiplex PCR; in TCRdb, only in-frame clones are kept and a portion is missing. V and J calls and clone size come straight from that table; D and trimming were deduced from the DNA. The sample holds fewer than 45,000 clones; approximately 86% are singletons and the top ten take 4.5% to 5.5%.

What was sequenced was peripheral blood. V gene TRBV3-1 (or the pseudogene TRBV3-2) combines with J gene TRBJ2-3; tentatively, D is TRBD2 (6 bases). The TCR was taken from a man between 50 and 59 years old with active COVID-19. The CDR3 DNA is TGTGCCAGCAGCCAGGGCCGGGACTTTACGCAGTATTTT. This encodes CASSQGRDFTQYF.